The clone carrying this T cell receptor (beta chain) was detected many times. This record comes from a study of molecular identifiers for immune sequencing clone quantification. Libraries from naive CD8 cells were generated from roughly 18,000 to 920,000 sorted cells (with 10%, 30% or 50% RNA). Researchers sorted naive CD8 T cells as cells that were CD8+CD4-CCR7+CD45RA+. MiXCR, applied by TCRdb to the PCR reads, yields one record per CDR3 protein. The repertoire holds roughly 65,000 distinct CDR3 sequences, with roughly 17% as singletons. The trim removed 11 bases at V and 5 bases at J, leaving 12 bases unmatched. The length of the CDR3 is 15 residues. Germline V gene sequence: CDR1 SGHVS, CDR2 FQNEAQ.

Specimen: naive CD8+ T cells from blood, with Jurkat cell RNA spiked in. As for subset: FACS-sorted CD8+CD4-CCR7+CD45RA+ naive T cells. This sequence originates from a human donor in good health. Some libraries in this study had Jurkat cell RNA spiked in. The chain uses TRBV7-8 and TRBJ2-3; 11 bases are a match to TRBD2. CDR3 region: CAGLAGGPLQDTQYF. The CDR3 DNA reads TGTGCCGGATTAGCGGGAGGGCCGCTGCAAGATACGCAGTATTTT.